One sample yielded the 15 T cell receptor beta chains listed below, sequenced in a study of cytomegalovirus exposure and HLA in healthy donors. PCR primers comprised 60 Vbeta and 13 Jbeta primers. Sequencing used immunoSEQ multiplex PCR; TCRdb keeps in-frame clones, though not all of them. The table includes about 140,000 clones, 77% detected once. Sequencing used PBMCs. These receptors originate from a female donor in good health and CMV-seronegative.

This chain links TRBV5-5 with TRBJ1-5, with D possibly being TRBD1 (5 bases). V gave up 0 bases and J gave up 0 bases, with 7 bases separating them. This CDR3 has 15 residues. The germline V gene encodes CDR1 SGHKS and CDR2 YYEKEE (reference sequence). DNA of the CDR3: TGTGCCAGCAGCTTGGACAGGAATAGCAATCAGCCCCAGCATTTT. Amino acid sequence: CASSLDRNSNQPQHF.

The chain carries TRBV6-1 and TRBJ1-1; 7 bases line up with TRBD1. The length of the CDR3 is 16 residues. Germline V CDR1 and CDR2: MNHNS, SASEGT. V trimming: 3 bases; J trimming: 5 bases; junction bases outside the gene matches: 12. CDR3 sequence reads: CASSDSVQGGRTEAFF. The CDR3, as DNA: TGTGCCAGCAGTGACAGTGTCCAGGGGGGTCGGACTGAAGCTTTCTTT.

CDR3 in DNA: TGTGCCAGTAGTAGCGGAAGCACAGATACGCAGTATTTT. Translated, it gives CASSSGSTDTQYF. This rearrangement joins TRBV19 to TRBJ2-3, with D uncertain. V was clipped by 4 bases and J by 0 bases, with 5 bases between them. Germline V gene data show CDR1 as LNHDA and CDR2 as SQIVND (reference sequence). The CDR3 length is 13 residues. Based on the CDR3 plus reference TRBV19 and TRBJ2-3, the full variable domain is DGGITQSPKYLFRKEGQNVTLSCEQNLNHDAMYWYRQDPGQGLRLIYYSQIVNDFQKGDIAEGYSVSREKKESFPLTVTSAQKNPTAFYLCASSSGSTDTQYFGPGTRLTVL.

The chain carries TRBV27 and TRBJ2-5; TRBD1 is a possible D gene (8 bases). Germline V gene lookup returns CDR1 MNHEY and CDR2 SMNVEV (reference sequence). CDR3 length equals 16 residues. Trimming removed 4 bases from V and 4 bases from J, with 19 bases in between. The CDR3 reads CASSSQRTGRVETQYF. In nucleotides, the CDR3 is TGTGCCAGCAGTTCGCAGAGGACAGGGAGGGTAGAGACCCAGTACTTC.

The V call is TRBV29-1, the J call TRBJ1-2; D possibly corresponds to TRBD1 (5 bases). V shed 4 bases and J shed 8 bases, with 20 bases lying between them. Germline CDR1 reads SQVTM; CDR2 reads ANQGSEA. CDR3 length: 14 amino acids. This CDR3 reads CSVGGVRDRRGYTF. CDR3 nucleotides: TGCAGCGTTGGGGGGGTTAGGGACCGACGAGGCTACACCTTC.

V gene TRBV11-3 combines with J gene TRBJ2-6, with D unresolved. Germline CDR1 is SGHNT and CDR2 is YENEEA. The CDR3 runs to 14 residues. V lost 6 bases, J lost 1 base, and 7 bases lay in between. The CDR3 DNA reads TGTGCCAGCAGTCCACTATCTGGGGCCAACGTCCTGACTTTC. Its protein is CASSPLSGANVLTF.

This clone was seen repeatedly, ten times or more. The rearrangement joins TRBV6-1 to TRBJ2-7; 11 nucleotides line up with TRBD2. This CDR3 comprises 13 residues. V lost 6 bases, J lost 6 bases, and 4 bases stayed unmatched. Germline assignment: CDR1 MNHNS and CDR2 SASEGT. The CDR3 nucleotides read TGTGCCAGCAGCATAGCGGGGGGGGCCGAGCAGTACTTC. As protein: CASSIAGGAEQYF.

This clone was seen a handful of times. J is TRBJ2-7 and V is TRBV28; 9 nucleotides line up with TRBD1. There are 14 residues in the CDR3. After removal of 6 bases from V and 5 bases from J, the junction contained 8 bases not matched to a gene. Germline values: CDR1 MDHEN, CDR2 SYDVKM. The CDR3, as DNA: TGTGCCAGCAGGCCCGGGACAGGGTCCCACGAGCAGTACTTC. The encoded protein is CASRPGTGSHEQYF.

The chain is built from TRBV7-3 and TRBJ2-1; no clear D gene. The CDR3 is made up of 14 amino acids. The V end lost 2 bases, the J end lost 0 bases, and 5 bases lay between the germline ends. Germline V gene data show CDR1 as SGHTA and CDR2 as FQGTGA. CDR3 sequence: CASSLGSSYNEQFF. CDR3 DNA: TGTGCCAGCAGCTTAGGCAGCTCCTACAATGAGCAGTTCTTC.

The rearrangement links TRBV23-1 to TRBJ2-7, with 7 bases that match TRBD1. TRBV23-1 is noted as an ORF with a role that remains uncertain. The CDR3 is 15 amino acids. The ends lost 2 bases at V and 2 bases at J; junction bases unmatched: 6. DNA for the CDR3: TGCGCCAGCAGTCAACCGCATCAGGGGGCCTACGAGCAGTACTTC. Translation gives CASSQPHQGAYEQYF.

The rearrangement joins TRBV28 to TRBJ2-7; D is perhaps TRBD2 (6 bases). V lost 3 bases, J lost 6 bases, and 15 bases lay in between. The CDR3 is 14 residues long. CDR1 and CDR2 (germline): MDHEN, SYDVKM. The CDR3: CASSFHSGVGEQYF. The CDR3, as DNA: TGTGCCAGCAGTTTCCATTCGGGAGTTGGCGAGCAGTACTTC.

The chain is built from TRBV28 and TRBJ1-1, with 9 bases fitting TRBD1. Germline assignment: CDR1 MDHEN and CDR2 SYDVKM. V shed 3 bases, J shed 7 bases, and the junction held 9 bases outside the gene matches. The CDR3 contains 15 residues. As DNA, the CDR3 is TGTGCCAGCAGTTTCTTGGACAGGGGACTTGGTGAAGCTTTCTTT. Translation: CASSFLDRGLGEAFF.

The V call is TRBV30, the J call TRBJ1-1; 7 nucleotides agree with TRBD1. V was pared by 3 bases and J by 4 bases, with 5 bases of the junction left unmatched. This CDR3 region has 13 residues. The germline CDR1 and CDR2 sequences are GTSNPN and SVGIG (reference sequence). The CDR3 reads CAWRPNRGTEAFF. For the CDR3, the DNA is TGTGCCTGGAGACCCAACAGGGGCACTGAAGCTTTCTTT.

The chain combines TRBV19 with TRBJ2-2; D perhaps matches TRBD2 (5 bases). Germline V gives CDR1 LNHDA, CDR2 SQIVND (reference sequence). The CDR3 totals 16 residues. Trimming stripped 3 bases from V and 2 bases from J, with 13 bases between. The CDR3 loop is CASSMEDATNTGELFF. The DNA of the CDR3 is TGTGCCAGTAGTATGGAGGATGCGACCAACACCGGGGAGCTGTTTTTT.

The chain has TRBV5-1 and TRBJ1-5; no clear D gene. The CDR3 has 13 residues. Trimming removed 3 bases from V and 10 bases from J, with 14 bases in between. CDR1 is SGHRS, CDR2 YFSETQ, per germline. DNA for the CDR3: TGCGCCAGCAGCTCGATTGGCTCGGGACCCCAGCATTTT. It translates to CASSSIGSGPQHF.